This T cell receptor (beta chain) was captured by sequencing in a study of shared clonotypes between healthy human individuals. The CDR3 extends over 11 amino acids. Trimming took off 5 bases at V and 6 bases at J, with 6 bases between the two ends. Germline CDR1 and CDR2: MNHEY and SMNVEV (reference sequence). The deep-level immunoSEQ assay was used. The material for each subset, its genomic DNA, was split evenly across several immunoSEQ plates. TCRdb's table, derived via immunoSEQ multiplex PCR, lists solely in-frame clones and lacks some. This repertoire shows about 480,000 clones, over 60% found once; its top ten account for 9.5% to 15%. To note about this clone: Its antigen is still unknown.

Study-level points and caveats: Sampling involved blood alone; tissue repertoires likely differ.

There were only Caucasian adults among the donors, and all lived in Nashville, Tennessee. The sequence was collected from a woman between 40 and 50 years old in good health. Some clones in this sample may be carry-over from other donors' samples. Sequencing was done on a sample of PBMCs. The chain joins TRBV27 to TRBJ2-3; D gene uncertain. CDR3 sequence (DNA): TGTGCCAGCAGTCCCAGCGATACGCAGTATTTT. This sequence encodes CASSPSDTQYF.